One and the same sample provided the 26 T cell receptor beta chains below, sequenced in a study of T cells in Graves' hyperthyroidism and ophthalmopathy. What was amplified from RNA transcripts were TCR beta CDR3 regions. HTBI primers drove first-round RT-PCR of the TCR CDR3. TCRdb re-analysed the multiplex PCR reads in MiXCR, keeping a single row per CDR3 protein. The table includes about 560,000 distinct CDR3 sequences, 15% to 20% detected once. Specimen: blood. The source is a woman in her late teens or twenties with Graves' hyperthyroidism.

The chain couples TRBV7-2 to TRBJ1-5, with unresolved D. The ends were cut back, 4 bases at V and 7 bases at J, with 17 bases in the middle. The CDR3 extends over 15 amino acids. Germline assignment: CDR1 SGHTA and CDR2 FQGNSA. The CDR3 bases are TGTGCCAGCAGCTCAGACGGTATTACGCGACAGCCCCAGCATTTT. This encodes CASSSDGITRQPQHF.

The CDR3 DNA is TGCAGTGCTAGAGATCCAGGTCGTGATGGGTCCAATGAGCAGTTCTTC. This codes for CSARDPGRDGSNEQFF. This chain joins TRBV20-1 and TRBJ2-1; D gene uncertain. The CDR3 is made up of 16 amino acids. Per the germline V gene, CDR1 is DFQATT and CDR2 is SNEGSKA (reference sequence). V shed 0 bases and J shed 6 bases, with 18 bases lying between them.

This clonotype was detected many times. The genes are TRBV2 and TRBJ2-1; TRBD2 agrees at 14 bases. CDR1 is SNHLY and CDR2 is FYNNEI in the germline V gene. The CDR3 has 15 residues. V trimming: 7 bases; J trimming: 8 bases; junction bases outside the gene matches: 7. The CDR3 DNA follows: TGTGCCAGCATGCGGGGACTAGCGGGAGTCGATGAGCAGTTCTTC. It encodes CASMRGLAGVDEQFF. The whole variable domain, filled in from reference TRBV2 and TRBJ2-1, reads EPEVTQTPSHQVTQMGQEVILRCVPISNHLYFYWYRQILGQKVEFLVSFYNNEISEKSEIFDDQFSVERPDGSNFTLKIRSTKLEDSAMYFCASMRGLAGVDEQFFGPGTRLTVL.

V gene TRBV7-9 combines with J gene TRBJ1-2; D perhaps matches TRBD1 (5 bases). The CDR3 contains 14 residues. The germline gives CDR1 SEHNR, CDR2 FQNEAQ (reference sequence). V was clipped by 5 bases and J by 3 bases, with 13 bases between them. This CDR3 reads CASSPRQWDYGYTF. CDR3 DNA: TGTGCCAGCAGCCCGAGACAGTGGGACTATGGCTACACCTTC. The full variable domain, completed using reference TRBV7-9 and TRBJ1-2, is DTGVSQNPRHKITKRGQNVTFRCDPISEHNRLYWYRQTLGQGPEFLTYFQNEAQLEKSRLLSDRFSAERPKGSFSTLEIQRTEQGDSAMYLCASSPRQWDYGYTFGSGTRLTVV.

At least ten counts were recorded for this clonotype. The rearrangement links TRBV29-1 to TRBJ2-7; D is uncertain. The CDR3 spans 12 residues. CDR1 SQVTM and CDR2 ANQGSEA come from the germline V gene. V gave up 7 bases and J gave up 2 bases, with 12 bases separating them. CDR3 region: CSASDGTYEQYF. For the CDR3, the DNA is TGCAGCGCATCGGACGGCACCTACGAGCAGTACTTC.

This clonotype was observed many times. This CDR3 is CSASRSNYGYTF. The CDR3 DNA sequence: TGCAGTGCTAGTCGCAGTAACTATGGCTACACCTTC. The V call is TRBV20-1, the J call TRBJ1-2; no clear D. Germline V CDR1 and CDR2: DFQATT, SNEGSKA (reference sequence). Trimming removed 3 bases from V and 1 base from J, with 6 bases in between. This CDR3 comprises 12 residues.

This clonotype was counted at least ten times. The rearrangement joins TRBV14 to TRBJ2-5; D gene uncertain. CDR1 SGHDN and CDR2 FVKESK come from the germline V gene. The length of the CDR3 is 13 residues. The V end was cut by 1 base, the J end by 9 bases, with 12 bases between. CDR3 sequence (DNA): TGTGCCAGCAGCCAAGGGCCGGTTGGGGCCCAGTACTTC. Its translation is CASSQGPVGAQYF.

The rearrangement links TRBV29-1 to TRBJ2-7; D may be TRBD2 (7 bases). V was trimmed by 4 bases and J by 0 bases, leaving 22 bases between them. CDR1 and CDR2 (germline): SQVTM, ANQGSEA. This CDR3 contains 17 residues. In nucleotides, the CDR3 is TGCAGCGTTGGGGGGGCGGGAGCTGTCCGGAGCTCCTACGAGCAGTACTTC. Its translation: CSVGGAGAVRSSYEQYF.

The rearrangement links TRBV6-4 to TRBJ2-3; 8 bases match TRBD2. J gave up 0 bases and V 3 bases, and 5 bases lay outside the gene matches. CDR1 is MRHNA and CDR2 is SNTAGT in the germline V gene. This CDR3 is 16 amino acids long. CDR3 coding DNA: TGTGCCAGCAGTGAGAGAGCGGGAGCAAGCACAGATACGCAGTATTTT. It translates to CASSERAGASTDTQYF.

There are many counts of this clonotype. This sequence joins TRBV20-1 and TRBJ2-7, with D tentatively TRBD2 (5 bases). Germline-derived CDR1 and CDR2 are DFQATT and SNEGSKA (reference sequence). CDR3 length: 15 amino acids. Trimming shortened V by 3 bases and J by 0 bases, and 15 bases separated the two germline ends. The CDR3 reads CSASRDVSYSYEQYF. CDR3 sequence (DNA): TGCAGTGCTAGCCGGGATGTCAGCTACTCCTACGAGCAGTACTTC.

The genes are TRBV5-1 and TRBJ2-5, with unresolved D. There are 14 residues in the CDR3. Germline-derived CDR1 and CDR2 are SGHRS and YFSETQ. Deletions cut 0 bases from V and 2 bases from J, with 8 bases between. CDR3: CASSLVLQQETQYF. For the CDR3, the DNA is TGCGCCAGCAGCTTGGTCCTACAACAAGAGACCCAGTACTTC.

This clonotype turned up a few times. The chain carries TRBV7-9 and TRBJ2-3, with D perhaps TRBD2 (6 bases). V was pared by 3 bases and J by 2 bases, with 15 bases between. The germline V gene encodes CDR1 SEHNR and CDR2 FQNEAQ (reference sequence). CDR3 length: 16 residues. The CDR3 loop reads CASSLDNRGFTDTQYF. The CDR3 DNA sequence: TGTGCCAGCAGCTTGGACAATCGGGGGTTCACAGATACGCAGTATTTT.

This clonotype was detected ten times or more. This rearrangement joins TRBV28 to TRBJ2-5; D is unresolved. V gave up 6 bases and J gave up 5 bases, with 7 bases separating them. The CDR3 length is 11 residues. From germline, CDR1 is MDHEN and CDR2 SYDVKM. The CDR3 DNA follows: TGTGCCAGCAGAGAAGAGGAGACCCAGTACTTC. Translation: CASREEETQYF.

This clonotype turned up a few times. The gene calls are TRBV7-6 and TRBJ2-5, with TRBD2 matching 9 bases. The V gene end was trimmed by 10 bases and the J gene end by 5 bases; junction bases not matched to a gene: 11. The germline CDR1 and CDR2 sequences are SGHVS and FNYEAQ. The CDR3 is 14 residues long. The CDR3 bases are TGTGCCACTAGCTTTGTGACTAGCGGCGAGACCCAGTACTTC. This codes for CATSFVTSGETQYF.

This chain joins TRBV19 and TRBJ2-2; 9 bases fit TRBD2. Germline values: CDR1 LNHDA, CDR2 SQIVND (reference sequence). The CDR3 totals 15 residues. Unmatched junction bases numbered 4, after V lost 1 base and J lost 7 bases. The CDR3 bases are TGTGCCAGTAGTATAGGCGGGAGGGCCGGCGGGGAGCTGTTTTTT. This translates into CASSIGGRAGGELFF.

This clonotype was found many times. V is TRBV29-1 and J is TRBJ2-1; D gene uncertain. CDR1 SQVTM and CDR2 ANQGSEA come from the germline V gene. CDR3 length: 12 residues. With 2 bases removed from V and 5 bases from J, the gap between germline ends came to 7 bases. The DNA of the CDR3 is TGCAGCGTTGAACGTGGAAACAATGAGCAGTTCTTC. Encoded protein: CSVERGNNEQFF.

The chain links TRBV29-1 to TRBJ1-2, with a tentative D call TRBD1 (5 bases). Deletions cut 7 bases from V and 7 bases from J, with 19 bases between. Germline V gives CDR1 SQVTM, CDR2 ANQGSEA. The CDR3 consists of 13 residues. In DNA form, the CDR3 reads TGCAGCGGGGGGGATTGGGGCCCTCGTGGCTACACCTTC. Residues: CSGGDWGPRGYTF.

This clonotype was counted ten times or more. This sequence joins TRBV20-1 and TRBJ1-5, with no clear D. The germline gives CDR1 DFQATT, CDR2 SNEGSKA (reference sequence). This CDR3 spans 11 amino acids. V was pared by 2 bases and J by 8 bases, with 7 bases between. In DNA, the CDR3 is TGCAGTGCTAGACATGAGAAGCCCCAGCATTTT. Protein product: CSARHEKPQHF.

This clonotype occurred a few times. In nucleotides, the CDR3 is TGTGCCAGCAGTTATCTGGGACAGGGCATGAAGAACTATGGCTACACCTTC. Its protein product is CASSYLGQGMKNYGYTF. This chain connects TRBV6-1 to TRBJ1-2; 9 bases are shared with TRBD1. CDR1 is MNHNS, CDR2 SASEGT, per germline. This CDR3 region has 17 residues. V shed 5 bases, J shed 2 bases, and the junction held 12 bases outside the gene matches.

This clonotype came up a few times. The chain employs TRBV12-3 or TRBV12-4 and TRBJ1-2; D uncertain. The CDR3 consists of 16 residues. Trimming removed 5 bases from V and 6 bases from J, with 22 bases in between. The CDR3 here is CASSQPRIGRNDGYTF. CDR3 in DNA: TGTGCCAGCAGTCAACCTCGGATAGGGAGGAATGATGGCTACACCTTC.

The V call is TRBV5-8, the J call TRBJ2-4; D gene ambiguous. V shed 1 base and J shed 10 bases, with 18 bases lying between them. Germline lookup yields CDR1 SGHTS and CDR2 YDEGEE. The CDR3 totals 15 residues. The CDR3 protein is CASSLRVGYLGIQYF. The CDR3 nucleotides are TGTGCCAGCAGCTTGAGAGTCGGTTACTTAGGAATTCAGTACTTC.

This clonotype was seen a handful of times. The chain uses TRBV4-1 and TRBJ1-5, with TRBD1 matching 9 bases. Germline-derived CDR1 and CDR2 are MGHRA and YSYEKL. With 5 bases clipped from V and 6 bases from J, the junction kept 5 bases outside the gene matches. The CDR3 is 14 amino acids. The CDR3 spells CASSDGQGIQPQHF. CDR3 nucleotides: TGCGCCAGCAGCGACGGACAGGGGATTCAGCCCCAGCATTTT.

In this sample, this clonotype turned up a few times. J is TRBJ2-3 and V is TRBV15; 9 nucleotides align to TRBD2. V gave up 6 bases and J gave up 7 bases; unmatched junction bases: 11. CDR1 LNHNV and CDR2 YYDKDF come from the germline V gene (reference sequence). The CDR3 is 15 residues long. This CDR3 reads CATSSGRGGLYTQYF. CDR3 in DNA: TGTGCCACCAGTTCCGGGCGGGGGGGCCTATATACGCAGTATTTT.

V gene TRBV9 combines with J gene TRBJ2-3; 8 bases are a match to TRBD1. V lost 6 bases and J lost 0; bases outside the gene matches: 6. This CDR3 is 15 amino acids long. Per the germline V gene, CDR1 is SGDLS and CDR2 is YYNGEE. The CDR3 region has the DNA TGTGCCAGCAACGAAGGGACAGGCAGCACAGATACGCAGTATTTT. The encoded protein is CASNEGTGSTDTQYF.

The rearrangement uses TRBV5-1 and TRBJ1-3; D unresolved. There are 14 residues in the CDR3. Germline CDR1 is SGHRS and CDR2 is YFSETQ. Trimming pared 4 bases from V and 0 bases from J, leaving 8 bases between. For the CDR3, the DNA is TGCGCCAGCAGCCCCGGGGACTCTGGAAACACCATATATTTT. It yields the protein CASSPGDSGNTIYF.

This sequence joins TRBV19 and TRBJ1-1, with 8 bases fitting TRBD1. Germline CDR1 reads LNHDA; CDR2 reads SQIVND (reference sequence). The CDR3 runs to 13 residues. The CDR3 loop reads CVLRDRSHTEAFF. For the CDR3, the DNA is TGTGTCCTCAGGGACAGGTCTCACACTGAAGCTTTCTTT.